The 16 T cell receptor beta chains below all came from one sample that was sequenced in a study of T cells after yellow fever vaccination. TCRdb itself ran the 5' RACE reads through MiXCR, one entry per CDR3 protein. The sample lists some 97,000 distinct CDR3 sequences; 4.5% to 6% were seen once. Material: CD8+ T cells sorted from PBMCs, obtained 10 days after the yellow fever booster vaccination. The receptors were gathered from a man between 18 and 35 years old who received the YFV17D yellow fever vaccine.

This clonotype was detected only a few times. The rearrangement joins TRBV5-1 to TRBJ2-7; possible D gene TRBD2, 6 bases. Trimming left V 4 bases short and J 3 bases short, with 14 bases between. The CDR3 consists of 14 residues. The germline gives CDR1 SGHRS, CDR2 YFSETQ. CDR3 in DNA: TGCGCCAGCAGCCCCAGGACGGGGGTCTACGAGCAGTACTTC. It encodes CASSPRTGVYEQYF.

The DNA of the CDR3 is TGTGCCAGCAGCAAAGCGAGCGGTAGACTACGTGGGCAGTACGTC. Translating it yields CASSKASGRLRGQYV. The gene calls are TRBV21-1 and TRBJ2-7; TRBD2 is taken as the D call from the table, unchecked against the DNA. TRBV21-1 is a known pseudogene. CDR3 size: 15 residues.

The chain is built from TRBV20-1 and TRBJ2-1; 9 bases fit TRBD2. The CDR3 loop spans 13 amino acids. Per germline, CDR1 DFQATT and CDR2 SNEGSKA (reference sequence). The CDR3 DNA is TGCAGGGCAAGCGGGGGGATCTACAATGAGCAGTTCTTC. Translating gives CRASGGIYNEQFF.

At least ten counts were recorded for this clonotype. This sequence joins TRBV6-2 or TRBV6-3 and TRBJ2-7; D could derive from TRBD1 or TRBD2 (5 bases each). From germline, CDR1 is MNHEY and CDR2 SVGEGT. Trimming shortened V by 2 bases and J by 6 bases, and 5 bases separated the two germline ends. The CDR3 runs to 11 residues. In nucleotides, the CDR3 is TGTGCCAGCAGTTACGGGACCGAGCAGTACGTC. Translation: CASSYGTEQYV.

The chain combines TRBV20-1 with TRBJ2-2; D gene uncertain. The CDR3 runs to 13 residues. Germline V gene data show CDR1 as DFQATT and CDR2 as SNEGSKA (reference sequence). V lost 3 bases to trimming and J lost 7 bases, with 12 bases between them. The CDR3 spells CSASQSFYGELFF. In nucleotides, the CDR3 is TGCAGTGCTAGCCAGAGTTTCTACGGGGAGCTGTTTTTT.

V usage is TRBV7-2 and J usage is TRBJ2-1; D is uncertain. V was pared by 4 bases and J by 5 bases, with 9 bases between. The germline V gene has CDR1 SGHTA and CDR2 FQGNSA. The CDR3 sequence is 13 residues long. The DNA for the CDR3 is TGTGCCAGCAGCTCCGACTGGAACAATGAGCAGTTCTTC. Protein: CASSSDWNNEQFF.

This chain connects TRBV10-1 to TRBJ2-7; D is perhaps TRBD2 (6 bases). The germline V gene has CDR1 WNHNN and CDR2 SYGVQD (reference sequence). V lost 5 bases and J lost 6, with 17 bases in between. There are 14 residues in the CDR3. CDR3 in amino acids: CASSFQGGAGEQYF. The DNA for the CDR3 is TGCGCCAGCAGTTTTCAGGGAGGAGCGGGCGAGCAGTACTTC.

A few counts support this clonotype. The chain links TRBV10-3 to TRBJ2-3; TRBD2 matches at 7 bases. There are 14 residues in the CDR3. Trimming at V came to 0 bases and at J to 4 bases, leaving 1 base not matched to a gene. CDR1 ENHRY and CDR2 SYGVKD come from the germline V gene. The CDR3 loop is CAISESGGADTQYF. In nucleotides, the CDR3 is TGTGCCATCAGTGAGTCGGGAGGGGCAGATACGCAGTATTTT.

This clonotype was observed many times. The chain is built from TRBV11-2 and TRBJ2-7; a weak D match, TRBD2 (5 bases). The V gene lost 3 bases and the J gene lost 7 bases, with 19 bases spanning the gap. The germline gives CDR1 SGHAT, CDR2 FQNNGV. The CDR3 spans 15 residues. This CDR3 is CASSFGSPRMREQYF. The CDR3 coding sequence is TGTGCCAGCAGCTTTGGGAGCCCGAGGATGAGGGAGCAGTACTTC.

Here the CDR3 DNA reads TGCAGTGCTACGGGGGACTCTTCCTACGAGCAGTACTTC. This encodes CSATGDSSYEQYF. The V and J genes are TRBV20-1 and TRBJ2-7, with D possibly matching TRBD2 (6 bases). Trimming removed 4 bases at V and 1 base at J, with 11 bases between. The CDR3 consists of 13 residues. Germline CDR1 DFQATT, CDR2 SNEGSKA (reference sequence).

This chain uses TRBV7-9 with TRBJ2-1; D might be TRBD2 (6 bases). V was shortened by 5 bases and J by 5 bases, with 13 bases between the two germline ends. Germline CDR1 and CDR2: SEHNR and FQNEAQ (reference sequence). The CDR3 spans 14 residues. CDR3 bases: TGTGCCAGCAGCGCCGGGGGACCGGACAATGAGCAGTTCTTC. Its translation is CASSAGGPDNEQFF.

This clonotype was counted only a few times. The DNA for the CDR3 is TGTGCCAGCAGCCGTACAGCGGGGGGAGTCAGAGGGCAGTTCTTC. This encodes CASSRTAGGVRGQFF. This sequence joins TRBV7-8 and TRBJ2-1; 9 positions match TRBD2. This CDR3 spans 15 amino acids. The trim removed 5 bases at V and 12 bases at J, leaving 14 bases unmatched. The germline V gene encodes CDR1 SGHVS and CDR2 FQNEAQ.

V and J are TRBV6-6 and TRBJ2-7; D gene unclear. Germline CDR1 reads MNHNY; CDR2 reads SVGAGI (reference sequence). The CDR3 extends over 12 amino acids. V gave up 7 bases and J gave up 6 bases, with 13 bases separating them. CDR3 sequence reads: CASTPQLGEQYF. DNA of the CDR3: TGTGCCAGCACCCCCCAGTTAGGCGAGCAGTACTTC.

The J gene is TRBJ1-3, the V gene TRBV29-1, with D uncertain. The CDR3 spans 16 residues. Trimming took off 6 bases at V and 0 bases at J, with 18 bases between the two ends. Germline V lookup: CDR1 SQVTM, CDR2 ANQGSEA. In nucleotides, the CDR3 is TGCAGCGTAACGTTGCCCCTACAGAGCTCTGGAAACACCATATATTTT. Amino acids: CSVTLPLQSSGNTIYF. Combining the CDR3 with reference TRBV29-1 and TRBJ1-3 gives the whole variable domain SAVISQKPSRDICQRGTSLTIQCQVDSQVTMMFWYRQQPGQSLTLIATANQGSEATYESGFVIDKFPISRPNLTFSTLTVSNMSPEDSSIYLCSVTLPLQSSGNTIYFGEGSWLTVV.

This clonotype was seen many times. The genes are TRBV7-6 and TRBJ2-5, with TRBD1 matching over 8 bases. The V gene's germline CDR1 is SGHVS and CDR2 FNYEAQ. The CDR3 has 14 residues. V lost 5 bases to trimming and J lost 7 bases; unmatched junction nucleotides: 9. CDR3 loop: CASSLQGVAGTQYF. The CDR3 DNA follows: TGTGCCAGCAGCCTACAGGGGGTCGCAGGGACCCAGTACTTC.

This clonotype was recorded at least ten times. An end of the junction differs from the germline gene, which may be a read error. This chain joins TRBV5-6 and TRBJ2-1; 7 bases line up with TRBD1. The CDR3 spans 16 residues. Germline V gene sequence: CDR1 SGHDT, CDR2 YYEEEE. The CDR3 DNA sequence: TGTGCCAGCAGCCCAACAGGGGATACCGACTCCTACTACGGGCTCTTC. This gives the protein CASSPTGDTDSYYGLF.